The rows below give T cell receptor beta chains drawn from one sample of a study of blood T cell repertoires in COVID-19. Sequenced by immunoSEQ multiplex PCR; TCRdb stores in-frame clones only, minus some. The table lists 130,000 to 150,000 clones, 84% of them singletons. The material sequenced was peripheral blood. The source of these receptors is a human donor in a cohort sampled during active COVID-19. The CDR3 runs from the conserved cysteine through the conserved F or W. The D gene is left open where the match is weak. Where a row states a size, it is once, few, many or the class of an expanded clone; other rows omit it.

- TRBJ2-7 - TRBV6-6 CASSSLQTSGFEQYF TGTGCCAGCAGTTCCCTACAGACGTCAGGGTTCGAGCAGTACTTC
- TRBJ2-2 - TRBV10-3 CAISESHTVDGELFF TGTGCCATCAGTGAGTCTCACACAGTGGACGGGGAGCTGTTTTTT
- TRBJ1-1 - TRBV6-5 CASTELPGTEAFF TGTGCCAGCACCGAACTCCCTGGCACTGAAGCTTTCTTT
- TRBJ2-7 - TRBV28 CASREGPLYEQYF TGTGCCAGCAGGGAGGGACCGCTGTACGAGCAGTACTTC
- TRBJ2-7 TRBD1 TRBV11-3 CASSFSTGPSPYEQYF TGTGCCAGCAGCTTCTCGACAGGGCCCTCTCCATACGAGCAGTACTTC
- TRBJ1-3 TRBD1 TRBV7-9 CASSLRQGRFVGNTIYF TGTGCCAGCAGCTTAAGACAGGGCAGATTTGTAGGGAACACCATATATTTT
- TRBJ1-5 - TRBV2 CASRDFNQPQHF TGTGCCAGCAGAGACTTCAACCAGCCCCAGCATTTT
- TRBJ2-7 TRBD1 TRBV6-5 CATRDRGYEQYF TGTGCCACCCGGGACAGGGGTTACGAGCAGTACTTC
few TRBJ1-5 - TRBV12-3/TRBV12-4 CASNMAGNQPQHF TGTGCCAGCAATATGGCGGGCAATCAGCCCCAGCATTTT
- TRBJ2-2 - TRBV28 CASSRRNAKGTGELFF TGTGCCAGCAGTCGCCGGAATGCTAAGGGGACCGGGGAGCTGTTTTTT
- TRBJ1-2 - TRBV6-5 CASSSQGEYGYTF TGTGCCAGCAGTTCACAGGGAGAATATGGCTACACCTTC
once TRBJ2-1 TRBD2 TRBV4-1 CASSQETSGGAGNEQFF TGCGCCAGCAGCCAAGAAACGAGCGGGGGGGCCGGAAATGAGCAGTTCTTC
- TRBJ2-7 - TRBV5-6 CASSGGTVSYEQYF TGTGCCAGCAGCGGCGGGACGGTTTCCTACGAGCAGTACTTC
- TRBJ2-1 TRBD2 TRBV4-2 CASSQGPSGGTYNEQFF TGTGCCAGCAGCCAGGGGCCTAGCGGGGGTACATACAATGAGCAGTTCTTC
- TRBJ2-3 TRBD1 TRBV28 CASSPGQWTDTQYF TGTGCCAGCAGTCCGGGACAGTGGACAGATACGCAGTATTTT
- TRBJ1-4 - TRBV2 CASSEALGGKLFF TGTGCCAGCAGTGAAGCCCTCGGAGGAAAACTGTTTTTT
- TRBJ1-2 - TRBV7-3 CASSPTGLTNGYTF TGTGCCAGCAGTCCAACAGGATTAACTAATGGCTACACCTTC
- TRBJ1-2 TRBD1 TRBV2 CASSDRQGAGGYTF TGTGCCAGCAGTGATAGGCAGGGGGCTGGGGGCTACACCTTC
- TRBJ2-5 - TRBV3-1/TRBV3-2 CASSQEDSFQETQYF TGTGCCAGCAGCCAAGAGGACTCCTTCCAAGAGACCCAGTACTTC
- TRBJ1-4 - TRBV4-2 CASSQDPLRGAGEKLFF TGTGCCAGCAGCCAAGATCCCTTGCGGGGGGCTGGGGAAAAACTGTTTTTT
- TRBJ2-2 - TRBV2 CASSEVGGGELFF TGTGCCAGCAGTGAAGTCGGCGGCGGGGAGCTGTTTTTT
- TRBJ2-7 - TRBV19 CASSIDGTGSSYEQYF TGTGCCAGTAGTATAGACGGCACAGGGTCCTCCTACGAGCAGTACTTC
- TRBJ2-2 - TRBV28 CASSFITGELFF TGTGCCAGCAGTTTCATTACCGGGGAGCTGTTTTTT
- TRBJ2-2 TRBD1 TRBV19 CASSQGQGTGELFF TGTGCCAGTAGTCAGGGACAGGGGACCGGGGAGCTGTTTTTT
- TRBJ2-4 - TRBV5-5 CASSLERTGAGGIQYF TGTGCCAGCAGCTTGGAGAGGACAGGGGCGGGGGGCATTCAGTACTTC
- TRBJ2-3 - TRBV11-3 CASSRQAGGTDTQYF TGTGCCAGCAGCCGTCAAGCCGGGGGCACAGATACGCAGTATTTT
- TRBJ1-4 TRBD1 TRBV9 CASSGGTVNEKLFF TGTGCCAGCAGCGGCGGGACAGTTAATGAAAAACTGTTTTTT
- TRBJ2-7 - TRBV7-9 CASSFGDRQYF TGTGCCAGCAGCTTCGGGGATCGGCAGTACTTC
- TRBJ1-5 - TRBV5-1 CASSPRAGDQPQHF TGCGCCAGCAGCCCGCGGGCAGGTGATCAGCCCCAGCATTTT
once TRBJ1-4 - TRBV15 CATSRDSGARSEKLFF TGTGCCACCAGCAGAGATAGCGGGGCCCGGAGTGAAAAACTGTTTTTT
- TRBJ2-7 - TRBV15 CATSRDFGDEQYF TGTGCCACCAGCAGAGATTTCGGGGACGAGCAGTACTTC
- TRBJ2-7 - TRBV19 CASSPGTRYEQYF TGTGCCAGTAGTCCCGGGACTCGCTACGAGCAGTACTTC
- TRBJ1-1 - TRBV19 CASSSRENTEAFF TGTGCCAGTAGTTCCAGGGAGAACACTGAAGCTTTCTTT
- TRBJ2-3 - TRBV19 CASSITGGEGDTQYF TGTGCCAGTAGTATTACGGGGGGCGAGGGAGATACGCAGTATTTT
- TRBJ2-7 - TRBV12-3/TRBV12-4 CASSYGTPEQYF TGTGCCAGCAGTTACGGGACACCCGAGCAGTACTTC
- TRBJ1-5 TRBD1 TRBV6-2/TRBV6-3 CASSGAGGTYQPQHF TGTGCCAGCAGTGGGGCAGGGGGGACGTATCAGCCCCAGCATTTT
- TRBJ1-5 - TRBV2 CASSEARGYQPQHF TGTGCCAGCAGTGAAGCGCGGGGGTACCAGCCCCAGCATTTT
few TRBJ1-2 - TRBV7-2 CASSQTGGNTNYGYTF TGTGCCAGCAGCCAGACGGGGGGCAATACTAACTATGGCTACACCTTC
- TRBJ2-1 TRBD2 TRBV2 CASRTGTSGEYNEQFF TGTGCCAGCAGAACCGGGACTAGCGGGGAGTACAATGAGCAGTTCTTC
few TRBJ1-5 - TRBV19 CASSPPHAGRRAANQPQHF TGTGCCAGTAGTCCGCCTCACGCGGGCCGTAGAGCGGCCAATCAGCCCCAGCATTTT
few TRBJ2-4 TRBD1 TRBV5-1 CASSPVGDRGFGKNIQYF TGCGCCAGCAGCCCTGTCGGGGACAGGGGGTTTGGCAAAAACATTCAGTACTTC
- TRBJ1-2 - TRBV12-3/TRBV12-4 CASSSQRGGGYTF TGTGCCAGCAGTTCCCAGAGAGGCGGGGGCTACACCTTC
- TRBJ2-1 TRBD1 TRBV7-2 CASSLALQPGTVLNEQFF TGTGCCAGCAGCTTAGCCCTCCAACCCGGGACAGTGCTGAATGAGCAGTTCTTC
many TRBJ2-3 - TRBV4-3 CASSQDRGGPDTQYF TGCGCCAGCAGCCAAGATAGGGGGGGTCCAGATACGCAGTATTTT
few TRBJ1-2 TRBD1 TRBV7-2 CASSLNPGGVSDGYTF TGTGCCAGCAGCCTCAACCCAGGGGGCGTATCCGATGGCTACACCTTC
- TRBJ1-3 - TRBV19 CASSTNRDIYGNTIYF TGTGCCAGTAGTACAAACAGGGATATCTATGGAAACACCATATATTTT
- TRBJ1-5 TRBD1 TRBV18 CASSPPTGGGQPQHF TGTGCCAGCTCACCACCAACAGGGGGTGGCCAGCCCCAGCATTTT
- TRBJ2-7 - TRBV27 CASSSPGSYEQYF TGTGCCAGCAGCTCTCCAGGCTCCTACGAGCAGTACTTC
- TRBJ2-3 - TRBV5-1 CASSLGQGAVTDTQYF TGCGCCAGCAGCTTGGGCCAGGGCGCGGTTACAGATACGCAGTATTTT
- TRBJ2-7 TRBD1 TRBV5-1 CASSIDRAYEQYF TGCGCCAGCAGCATTGACAGGGCCTACGAGCAGTACTTC
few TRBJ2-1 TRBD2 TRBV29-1 CSVARGGGANEQFF TGCAGCGTGGCCCGGGGCGGGGGGGCGAATGAGCAGTTCTTC
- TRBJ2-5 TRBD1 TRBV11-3 CASSPGTAEETQYF TGTGCCAGCAGCCCAGGGACAGCGGAAGAGACCCAGTACTTC
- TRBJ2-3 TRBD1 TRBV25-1 CASSEKKQGQGTDTQYF TGTGCCAGCAGTGAAAAAAAGCAGGGACAGGGCACAGATACGCAGTATTTT
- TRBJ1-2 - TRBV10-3 CAISATRDNGYTF TGTGCCATCAGCGCTACAAGGGACAATGGCTACACCTTC
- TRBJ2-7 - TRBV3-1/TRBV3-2 CASSQETSKPSYEQYF TGTGCCAGCAGCCAAGAAACTAGTAAGCCTTCCTACGAGCAGTACTTC